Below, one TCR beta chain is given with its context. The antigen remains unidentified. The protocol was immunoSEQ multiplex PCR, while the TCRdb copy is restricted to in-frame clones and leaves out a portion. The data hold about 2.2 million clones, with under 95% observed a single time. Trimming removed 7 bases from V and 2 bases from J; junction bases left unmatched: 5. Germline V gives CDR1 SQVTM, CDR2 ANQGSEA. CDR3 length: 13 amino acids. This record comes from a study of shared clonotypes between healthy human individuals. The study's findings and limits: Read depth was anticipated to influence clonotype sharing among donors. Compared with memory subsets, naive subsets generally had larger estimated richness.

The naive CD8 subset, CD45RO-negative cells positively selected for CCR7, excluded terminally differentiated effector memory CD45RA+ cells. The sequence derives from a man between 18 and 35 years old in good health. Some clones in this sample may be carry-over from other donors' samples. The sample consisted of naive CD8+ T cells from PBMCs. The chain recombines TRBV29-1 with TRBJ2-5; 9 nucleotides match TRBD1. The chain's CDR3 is CSALTGGQETQYF. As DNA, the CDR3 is TGCAGCGCCCTGACAGGGGGTCAAGAGACCCAGTACTTC.